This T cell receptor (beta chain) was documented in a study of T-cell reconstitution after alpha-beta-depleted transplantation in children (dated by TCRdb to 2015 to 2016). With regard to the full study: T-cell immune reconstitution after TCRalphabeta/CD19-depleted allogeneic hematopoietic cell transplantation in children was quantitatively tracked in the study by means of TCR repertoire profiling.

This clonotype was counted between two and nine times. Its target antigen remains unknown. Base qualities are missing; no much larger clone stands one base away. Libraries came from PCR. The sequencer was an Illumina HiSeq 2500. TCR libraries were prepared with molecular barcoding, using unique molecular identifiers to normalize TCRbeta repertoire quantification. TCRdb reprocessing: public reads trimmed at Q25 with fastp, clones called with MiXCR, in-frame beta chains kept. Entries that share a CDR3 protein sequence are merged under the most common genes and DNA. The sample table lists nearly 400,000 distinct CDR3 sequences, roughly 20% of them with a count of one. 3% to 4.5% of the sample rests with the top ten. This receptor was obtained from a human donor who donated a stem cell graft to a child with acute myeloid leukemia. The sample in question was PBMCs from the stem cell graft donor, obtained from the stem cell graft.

The CDR3 has the sequence CSVLWYNEQFF. The DNA sequence is TGCAGCGTTCTTTGGTACAATGAGCAGTTCTTC. This chain is built from TRBV29-1 and TRBJ2-1; confidence is insufficient to name the D gene. As encoded in the germline V gene, CDR1 is SQVTM while CDR2 is ANQGSEA. The CDR3 runs 11 residues from the cysteine to the phenylalanine. CDR3 DNA is the only sequence kept; it has 33 bases, read in frame from the first base. Trimming removed 5 bases from V and 4 bases from J, leaving 6 bases between the germline ends.